A selection of T cell receptor beta chains follows, all from one sample in a study of blood T cell repertoires in COVID-19. Data came from immunoSEQ multiplex PCR; TCRdb stores just in-frame clones and leaves some out. The sample holds about 150,000 clones; 82% are singletons and the top ten take about 10%. Input material: peripheral blood. The receptors originated from a woman of 80 years or more with active or convalescent COVID-19. Each CDR3 is given with its conserved first and last residue. A D gene is named only where the DNA matches it firmly. Only some rows state a clone size, as once, few, many or a class for expanded clones.

DNA: TGTGCCAGCAGCCTCCCGGGACTAGCGGGAGGTTTGGACTACGAGCAGTACTTC; CDR3: CASSLPGLAGGLDYEQYF; J: TRBJ2-7; V: TRBV2; size: -; D: TRBD2
DNA: TGCGCCAGCAGCCAAGGACAGGGGGCTGCCGGGGAGCTGTTTTTT; CDR3: CASSQGQGAAGELFF; J: TRBJ2-2; V: TRBV4-1; size: few; D: TRBD1
DNA: TGCGCCAGCAGCTCCTACTCGACGGGGGGTTTCTTCAATGAGCAGTTCTTC; CDR3: CASSSYSTGGFFNEQFF; J: TRBJ2-1; V: TRBV5-1; size: once; D: TRBD2
DNA: TGCGCCAGCAGTCGGACTAGCGGGAGGGATACGCAGTATTTT; CDR3: CASSRTSGRDTQYF; J: TRBJ2-3; V: TRBV5-1; size: -; D: TRBD2
DNA: TGTGCCAGCACGGGACAGGGGAACACTGAAGCTTTCTTT; CDR3: CASTGQGNTEAFF; J: TRBJ1-1; V: TRBV7-9; size: -; D: TRBD1
DNA: TGTGCCAGCAGCCAAGATCAGGCAGAGGGAAACACCATATATTTT; CDR3: CASSQDQAEGNTIYF; J: TRBJ1-3; V: TRBV3-1/TRBV3-2; size: -; D: -
DNA: TGTGCCAGCACTTCCCCGACAGGGGGCACCTACGAGCAGTACTTC; CDR3: CASTSPTGGTYEQYF; J: TRBJ2-7; V: TRBV28; size: -; D: TRBD1
DNA: TGTGCCAGCAGTCAGGGACACCGTGGCAATCAGCCCCAGCATTTT; CDR3: CASSQGHRGNQPQHF; J: TRBJ1-5; V: TRBV6-5; size: -; D: -
DNA: TGTGCCAGCAAAAGGGGGCAAAGCTCCTACGAGCAGTACTTC; CDR3: CASKRGQSSYEQYF; J: TRBJ2-7; V: TRBV6-5; size: -; D: TRBD1
DNA: TGTGCCAGCAGTTCACAGAACACTGAAGCTTTCTTT; CDR3: CASSSQNTEAFF; J: TRBJ1-1; V: TRBV12-3/TRBV12-4; size: -; D: -
DNA: TGTGCCTGGAGTTCTAGCGGGAGTTATTCCTACAATGAGCAGTTCTTC; CDR3: CAWSSSGSYSYNEQFF; J: TRBJ2-1; V: TRBV30; size: -; D: TRBD2
DNA: TGTGCCAGCAGTTTGTGGAGGTTCCAGCCCCAGCATTTT; CDR3: CASSLWRFQPQHF; J: TRBJ1-5; V: TRBV12-3/TRBV12-4; size: -; D: -
DNA: TGTGCCAGCAGCTTGGCGGCAGGGAATGGCTACACCTTC; CDR3: CASSLAAGNGYTF; J: TRBJ1-2; V: TRBV5-4; size: few; D: -
DNA: TGTGCCAGCAGTGAAGGAGACAGTAGAAAACTGTTTTTT; CDR3: CASSEGDSRKLFF; J: TRBJ1-4; V: TRBV25-1; size: -; D: -
DNA: TGTGCCAGCAAGAAAGGGGGGAACACTGAAGCTTTCTTT; CDR3: CASKKGGNTEAFF; J: TRBJ1-1; V: TRBV12-3/TRBV12-4; size: -; D: -
DNA: TGCGCCAGCAGCCTCGGCGGCACAGGGCTAGCCTTAGCCAAAAACATTCAGTACTTC; CDR3: CASSLGGTGLALAKNIQYF; J: TRBJ2-4; V: TRBV5-1; size: -; D: -
DNA: TGTGCCAGCACTCAACACCAATACGAGCAGTACTTC; CDR3: CASTQHQYEQYF; J: TRBJ2-7; V: TRBV6-5; size: -; D: -
DNA: TGCGCCAGCAGCTTCCGGGACAGGGGGACAAATGAGCAGTTCTTC; CDR3: CASSFRDRGTNEQFF; J: TRBJ2-1; V: TRBV5-1; size: once; D: TRBD1
DNA: TGTGCCAGCAGCCCCCGGGACAGGGAAACTAATGAAAAACTGTTTTTT; CDR3: CASSPRDRETNEKLFF; J: TRBJ1-4; V: TRBV21-1; size: -; D: -
DNA: TGTGCCAGCAGCTTAGATGTAGGACTTACCAATTCACCCCTCCACTTT; CDR3: CASSLDVGLTNSPLHF; J: TRBJ1-6; V: TRBV7-8; size: few; D: -
DNA: TGTGCCACCAGCAGTAAAGAGGTGTCGGGGTACAATGAGCAGTTCTTC; CDR3: CATSSKEVSGYNEQFF; J: TRBJ2-1; V: TRBV15; size: -; D: -
DNA: TGCGCCAGCAGCCCCGGAGGGAGCTCCTACAATGAGCAGTTCTTC; CDR3: CASSPGGSSYNEQFF; J: TRBJ2-1; V: TRBV5-1; size: -; D: -
DNA: TGTGCCAGCAGTTTTAGTAGCTACGAGCAGTACTTC; CDR3: CASSFSSYEQYF; J: TRBJ2-7; V: TRBV6-6; size: -; D: -
DNA: TGTGCCAGCAGGGGGACAGGGGGGTTCTATGGCTACACCTTC; CDR3: CASRGTGGFYGYTF; J: TRBJ1-2; V: TRBV6-5; size: once; D: TRBD1
DNA: TGTGCCAGTAGTGTCGGGACAGGGCGAAATTCACCCCTCCACTTT; CDR3: CASSVGTGRNSPLHF; J: TRBJ1-6; V: TRBV19; size: -; D: TRBD1
DNA: TGTGCCAGCAGTCAAGACAGGAGAAACTCCTACGAGCAGTACTTC; CDR3: CASSQDRRNSYEQYF; J: TRBJ2-7; V: TRBV5-4; size: -; D: -
DNA: TGTGCCAGCACGCGGGGCACTGAAGCTTTCTTT; CDR3: CASTRGTEAFF; J: TRBJ1-1; V: TRBV12-3/TRBV12-4; size: -; D: -
DNA: TGTGCCAGCAGCGTGGCTAGCGGGATCAACACCGGGGAGCTGTTTTTT; CDR3: CASSVASGINTGELFF; J: TRBJ2-2; V: TRBV9; size: -; D: TRBD2
DNA: TGTGCCAGCAGCTGGAGCCGGGGGGGGACCAAAAACATTCAGTACTTC; CDR3: CASSWSRGGTKNIQYF; J: TRBJ2-4; V: TRBV7-8; size: -; D: TRBD2
DNA: TGTGCCAGCAGCACCCGACAGGTCAACTATGGCTACACCTTC; CDR3: CASSTRQVNYGYTF; J: TRBJ1-2; V: TRBV3-1/TRBV3-2; size: once; D: -
DNA: TGTGCCAGCAGTTTGACAGGGGGCTACGAAAAACTGTTTTTT; CDR3: CASSLTGGYEKLFF; J: TRBJ1-4; V: TRBV28; size: -; D: TRBD1
DNA: TGCGCCAGCAGCCCCCAAGAGGGACAGGTGGGCTATGGCTACACCTTC; CDR3: CASSPQEGQVGYGYTF; J: TRBJ1-2; V: TRBV4-1; size: -; D: TRBD1
DNA: TGTGCCAGCAGTGTAGACAGGGGCGAGAATGAGCAGTTCTTC; CDR3: CASSVDRGENEQFF; J: TRBJ2-1; V: TRBV2; size: -; D: TRBD1
DNA: TGTGCCAATACTCGAGGCAGGGGGGTTGAGAGCAATCAGCCCCAGCATTTT; CDR3: CANTRGRGVESNQPQHF; J: TRBJ1-5; V: TRBV28; size: -; D: TRBD1
DNA: TGCGCCAGCAGCCTCGGACAGGGAGAAGCTTTCTTT; CDR3: CASSLGQGEAFF; J: TRBJ1-1; V: TRBV5-1; size: -; D: TRBD1
DNA: TGTGCCAGCTCACTCGGACAGGGAAATTCACCCCTCCACTTT; CDR3: CASSLGQGNSPLHF; J: TRBJ1-6; V: TRBV18; size: -; D: TRBD1
DNA: TGTGCCAGCAGCAGATCAGGGGAAAATCAGCCTCAGCATTTT; CDR3: CASSRSGENQPQHF; J: TRBJ1-5; V: TRBV6-5; size: -; D: -
DNA: TGTGCCAGCAGCCAAGCTTCGAACACTGAAGCTTTCTTT; CDR3: CASSQASNTEAFF; J: TRBJ1-1; V: TRBV14; size: -; D: -
DNA: TGTGCCAGTAGTATGATCACAAGCGGGCAAGAGACCCAGTACTTC; CDR3: CASSMITSGQETQYF; J: TRBJ2-5; V: TRBV19; size: once; D: -
DNA: TGTGCCAGCAGCTTTAAGGGGGAGGAGACCCAGTACTTC; CDR3: CASSFKGEETQYF; J: TRBJ2-5; V: TRBV7-3; size: -; D: -
DNA: TGTGCCAGCTCCCCCTTCACCGGAGACCTCTACAATGAGCAGTTCTTC; CDR3: CASSPFTGDLYNEQFF; J: TRBJ2-1; V: TRBV18; size: -; D: -
DNA: TGTGCCAGCAGCCAAGACGCGGGAGTAGCCGAGCAGTACTTC; CDR3: CASSQDAGVAEQYF; J: TRBJ2-7; V: TRBV14; size: few; D: TRBD2
DNA: TGTGCCAGCAGCAACCCCCGGGACATTGTCTACGAGCAGTACTTC; CDR3: CASSNPRDIVYEQYF; J: TRBJ2-7; V: TRBV7-8; size: -; D: -
DNA: TGCGCCAGCAGCCAAGGGGGAGGCGGGAGGGCCTACGAGCAGTACTTC; CDR3: CASSQGGGGRAYEQYF; J: TRBJ2-7; V: TRBV4-1; size: -; D: TRBD2
DNA: TGCGCCAGCAGCCAAGAGGGACAGGGGGCATCGGGTTTCTTT; CDR3: CASSQEGQGASGFF; J: TRBJ1-1; V: TRBV4-1; size: -; D: TRBD1
DNA: TGTGCCTGGAGTGGATCCGGGACAAGGGCCTACGAGCAGTACTTC; CDR3: CAWSGSGTRAYEQYF; J: TRBJ2-7; V: TRBV30; size: once; D: -
DNA: TGTGCCAGCAGCTCCGGGACATTCTACGAGCAGTACTTC; CDR3: CASSSGTFYEQYF; J: TRBJ2-7; V: TRBV7-9; size: -; D: -
DNA: TGCGCCAGCAGACCTCTTACAGGGGCCAACGTCCTGACTTTC; CDR3: CASRPLTGANVLTF; J: TRBJ2-6; V: TRBV5-1; size: -; D: -
DNA: TGTGCCAGCAGCCAAAGACTAGCGGGTAAAGAGACCCAGTACTTC; CDR3: CASSQRLAGKETQYF; J: TRBJ2-5; V: TRBV3-1/TRBV3-2; size: -; D: TRBD2
DNA: TGTGCCATCAGTGAGAGCGGACAGGGTTCGTATGGCTACACCTTC; CDR3: CAISESGQGSYGYTF; J: TRBJ1-2; V: TRBV10-3; size: -; D: TRBD1
DNA: TGTGCCAGCACTAAGCCGGGGGGACAGGGCAAGGGTAGCAATCAGCCCCAGCATTTT; CDR3: CASTKPGGQGKGSNQPQHF; J: TRBJ1-5; V: TRBV21-1; size: -; D: -